The 24 T cell receptor beta chains below come from one sample, sequenced in a study of monozygotic twins with inflammatory bowel disease. TCRdb reprocessed the 5' RACE reads and stores each CDR3 protein as one record, lacking DNA. The sample table includes approximately 340,000 distinct CDR3 sequences. The sequencing sample was made of blood. These TCRs come from a human donor with ulcerative colitis or Crohn's disease, or a healthy co-twin of an affected twin (not recorded which).

The CDR3 here is CSVLLQNYGYTF. The gene calls are TRBV29-1 and TRBJ1-2. Germline CDR1 is SQVTM and CDR2 is ANQGSEA. The CDR3 runs to 12 residues.

The V call is TRBV29-1, the J call TRBJ2-5; TCRdb's D call of TRBD2 is untestable without DNA. The CDR3 runs to 13 residues. Germline CDR1 is SQVTM and CDR2 is ANQGSEA. CDR3 protein: CSVGQPSQETQYF.

This chain uses TRBV29-1 with TRBJ2-7. This CDR3 has 12 amino acids. Germline loops: CDR1 SQVTM, CDR2 ANQGSEA. The CDR3 reads CSVFIFGYEQYF.

The chain joins TRBV7-9 to TRBJ2-7. Germline CDR1 reads SEHNR; CDR2 reads FQNEAQ (reference sequence). This CDR3 spans 12 amino acids. The CDR3 sequence: CASSHEYYEQYF.

This rearrangement joins TRBV4-1 to TRBJ2-7; TCRdb's D call of TRBD1 is untestable without DNA. The CDR3 sequence is 18 residues long. In germline, CDR1 is MGHRA, CDR2 YSYEKL. The CDR3: CASSQGAARGAFRQEQYF.

CDR3: CASREQPSYEQYF. The chain couples TRBV28 to TRBJ2-7. Per the germline V gene, CDR1 is MDHEN and CDR2 is SYDVKM. The CDR3 runs 13 residues.

The chain carries TRBV30 and TRBJ1-1; the D gene TCRdb calls, TRBD1, cannot be checked with no DNA. This CDR3 has 16 residues. The germline gives CDR1 GTSNPN, CDR2 SVGIG (reference sequence). The chain's CDR3 is CAWSLGRSILNTEAFF.

The CDR3 reads CASSSNPGGATDTQYF. The genes are TRBV7-3 and TRBJ2-3; TCRdb picks TRBD2, but there is no DNA to check that call. The CDR3 runs to 16 residues. CDR1 and CDR2 (germline): SGHTA, FQGTGA.

The J gene is TRBJ1-4, the V gene TRBV5-1; the D gene TCRdb calls, TRBD1, cannot be checked with no DNA. Per germline, CDR1 SGHRS and CDR2 YFSETQ. The CDR3 runs to 14 residues. The CDR3 sequence: CASSAGGQGEKLFF. Supplemented by reference TRBV5-1 and TRBJ1-4, the full variable domain reads KAGVTQTPRYLIKTRGQQVTLSCSPISGHRSVSWYQQTPGQGLQFLFEYFSETQRNKGNFPGRFSGRQFSNSRSEMNVSTLELGDSALYLCASSAGGQGEKLFFGSGTQLSVL.

V usage is TRBV28 and J usage is TRBJ2-7; no DNA is available, so the TRBD1 call from TCRdb remains unchecked. The germline CDR1 and CDR2 sequences are MDHEN and SYDVKM. This CDR3 spans 15 amino acids. This CDR3 reads CASSLSGSASWDKYF.

The chain employs TRBV7-6 and TRBJ2-5; TCRdb selects TRBD1, and the lack of DNA leaves this call unchecked. CDR1 is SGHVS, CDR2 FNYEAQ, per germline. The CDR3 extends over 16 amino acids. CDR3 residues: CASSLQFSGGQETQYF.

The rearrangement uses TRBV6-5 and TRBJ1-1. This CDR3 comprises 13 residues. The germline CDR1 and CDR2 sequences are MNHEY and SVGAGI. CDR3 loop: CATERAVGTEAFF.

The chain carries TRBV13 and TRBJ2-3; the TCRdb D gene call, TRBD2, has no DNA to confirm it. Germline V gene lookup returns CDR1 PRHDT and CDR2 FYEKMQ (reference sequence). This CDR3 is built from 17 residues. The CDR3 loop reads CASSLLASGTSTDTQYF.

CDR3 sequence: CASSRSGGAYEQYF. The V gene is TRBV14, the J gene TRBJ2-7. The length of the CDR3 is 14 residues. CDR1 and CDR2 (germline): SGHDN, FVKESK.

This chain joins TRBV6-2 or TRBV6-3 and TRBJ1-1; TCRdb proposes TRBD1, but this gene call is untestable without DNA. CDR1 MNHEY and CDR2 SVGEGT come from the germline V gene. CDR3 length equals 15 residues. The chain's CDR3 is CASSFGGRVATEAFF.

V gene TRBV7-9 combines with J gene TRBJ2-7; TCRdb returns TRBD2, unconfirmable since there is no DNA. Germline CDR1 reads SEHNR; CDR2 reads FQNEAQ (reference sequence). The CDR3 loop spans 18 amino acids. The CDR3 loop reads CASSGPLGRARNFDEQYF.

This sequence joins TRBV7-9 and TRBJ2-1. Germline V CDR1 and CDR2: SEHNR, FQNEAQ (reference sequence). This CDR3 has 12 residues. CDR3 in amino acids: CASSLGGFSKFF.

V usage is TRBV20-1 and J usage is TRBJ2-5; as DNA is missing, the TRBD1 call by TCRdb cannot be tested. This CDR3 is built from 17 residues. In germline, CDR1 is DFQATT, CDR2 SNEGSKA (reference sequence). The CDR3 loop is CSATSWGGQPLQETQYF.

The chain is built from TRBV18 and TRBJ2-7; with no DNA, the TCRdb D assignment of TRBD1 cannot be verified. CDR1 and CDR2 from the germline V gene are KGHSH and LQKENI. The CDR3 is 14 residues long. This CDR3 reads CASSAGQGAGEQYF.

V and J are TRBV29-1 and TRBJ2-3. The CDR3 loop spans 12 amino acids. Per the germline V gene, CDR1 is SQVTM and CDR2 is ANQGSEA. CDR3 loop: CSVVTSTDTQCF.

J is TRBJ1-2 and V is TRBV3-1. The CDR3 extends over 14 amino acids. Germline V lookup: CDR1 LGHDT, CDR2 YNNKEL (reference sequence). CDR3 in amino acids: CASSQLGRRYGYTF.

This chain uses TRBV28 with TRBJ1-6; there is no DNA to check the TCRdb D call of TRBD1. This CDR3 spans 12 amino acids. The V gene's germline CDR1 is MDHEN and CDR2 SYDVKM. The CDR3 loop is CASTPRGSPLHF.

The rearrangement joins TRBV5-1 to TRBJ1-1; TCRdb picks TRBD1, but there is no DNA to check that call. This CDR3 region has 14 residues. Germline lookup yields CDR1 SGHRS and CDR2 YFSETQ. CDR3 residues: CASSLQGFNTEAFF.

The chain has TRBV3-1 and TRBJ1-1. The CDR3 runs 12 residues. Germline V gives CDR1 LGHDT, CDR2 YNNKEL (reference sequence). The CDR3 region is CASSKKGQAAFF.